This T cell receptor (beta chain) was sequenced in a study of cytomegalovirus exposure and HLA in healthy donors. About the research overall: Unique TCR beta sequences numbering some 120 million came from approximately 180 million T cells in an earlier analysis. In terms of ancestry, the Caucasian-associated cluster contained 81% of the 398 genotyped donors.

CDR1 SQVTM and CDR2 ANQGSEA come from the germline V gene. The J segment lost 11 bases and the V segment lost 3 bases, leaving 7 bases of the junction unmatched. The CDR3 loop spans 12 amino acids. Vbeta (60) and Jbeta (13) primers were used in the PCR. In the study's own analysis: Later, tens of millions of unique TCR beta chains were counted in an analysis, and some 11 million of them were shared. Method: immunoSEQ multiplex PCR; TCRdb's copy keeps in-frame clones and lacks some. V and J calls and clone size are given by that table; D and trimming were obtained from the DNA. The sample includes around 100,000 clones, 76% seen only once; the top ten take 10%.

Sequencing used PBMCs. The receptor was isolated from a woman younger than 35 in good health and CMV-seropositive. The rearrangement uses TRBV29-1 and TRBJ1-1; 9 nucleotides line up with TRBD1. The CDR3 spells CSVDTGGAWAFF. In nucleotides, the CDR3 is TGCAGCGTTGATACAGGGGGCGCGTGGGCTTTCTTT.